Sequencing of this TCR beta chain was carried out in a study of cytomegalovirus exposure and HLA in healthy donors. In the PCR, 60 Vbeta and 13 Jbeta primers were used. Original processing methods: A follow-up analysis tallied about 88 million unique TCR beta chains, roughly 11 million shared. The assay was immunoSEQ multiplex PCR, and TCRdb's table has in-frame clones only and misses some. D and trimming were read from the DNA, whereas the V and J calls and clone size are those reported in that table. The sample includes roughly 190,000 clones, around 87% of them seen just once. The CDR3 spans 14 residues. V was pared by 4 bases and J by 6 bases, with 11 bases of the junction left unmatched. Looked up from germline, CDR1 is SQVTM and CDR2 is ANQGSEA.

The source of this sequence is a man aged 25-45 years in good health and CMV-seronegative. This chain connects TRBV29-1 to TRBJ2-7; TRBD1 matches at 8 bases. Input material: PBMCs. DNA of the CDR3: TGCAGCGTTGGATCTCCAGGGGGCGGATCCGAGCAGTACTTC. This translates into CSVGSPGGGSEQYF.